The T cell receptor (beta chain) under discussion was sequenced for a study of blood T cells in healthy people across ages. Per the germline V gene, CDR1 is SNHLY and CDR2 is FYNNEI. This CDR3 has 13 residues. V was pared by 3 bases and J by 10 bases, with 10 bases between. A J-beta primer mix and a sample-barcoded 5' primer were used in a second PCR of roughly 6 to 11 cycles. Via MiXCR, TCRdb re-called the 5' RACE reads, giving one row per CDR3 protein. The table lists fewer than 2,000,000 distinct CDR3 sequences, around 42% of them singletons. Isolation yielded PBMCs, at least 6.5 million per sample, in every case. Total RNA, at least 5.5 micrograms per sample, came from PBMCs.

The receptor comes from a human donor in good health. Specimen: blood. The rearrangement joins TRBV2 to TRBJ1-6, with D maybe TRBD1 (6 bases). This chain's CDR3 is CASSERTASPLHF. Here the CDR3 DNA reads TGTGCCAGCAGTGAGAGGACAGCATCACCCCTCCACTTT. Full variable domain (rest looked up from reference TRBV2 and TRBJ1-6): EPEVTQTPSHQVTQMGQEVILRCVPISNHLYFYWYRQILGQKVEFLVSFYNNEISEKSEIFDDQFSVERPDGSNFTLKIRSTKLEDSAMYFCASSERTASPLHFGNGTRLTVT.